The source of this T cell receptor (beta chain) is a study of patients and donors after allogeneic stem cell transplantation. TCRdb passed the RT-PCR reads through MiXCR, listing each CDR3 protein once. The data hold 200,000 to 250,000 distinct CDR3 sequences, with about 14% observed a single time. V dropped 4 bases and J dropped 9 bases, with 18 bases sitting between them. Germline CDR1 and CDR2: MGHRA and YSYEKL. This CDR3 comprises 14 residues. The TCR sequence derives from a human donor who was either an allogeneic HSCT recipient or a stem cell or donor lymphocyte infusion donor (not recorded which). It is not recorded whose cells these are; they may come from a transplant donor. J is TRBJ1-2 and V is TRBV4-1; D ambiguous. Sequencing used blood, either unsorted or a sorted T cell fraction (not recorded which). CDR3 protein: CASSPGDGRRSYTF. The CDR3 DNA is TGCGCCAGCAGCCCAGGAGACGGACGGCGGAGCTACACCTTC.